These 32 T cell receptor beta chains were sequenced from one sample in a study of graft-versus-host responses after intestinal transplantation. For these receptors, no antigen is known. Method: immunoSEQ multiplex PCR; TCRdb's copy keeps in-frame clones and lacks some. The sample lists about 88,000 clones, less than 95% occurring once. The starting material was unstimulated CD4+ T cells sorted from spleen or lymph node cells, obtained before transplant. The source of these receptors is a human donor who was the organ donor for an intestinal transplant.

The chain has TRBV11-3 and TRBJ1-4, with a possible D match to TRBD1 (5 bases). The CDR3 sequence is 16 residues long. Trimming took 1 base from V and 0 from J, leaving 9 bases between them. Germline V gene lookup returns CDR1 SGHNT and CDR2 YENEEA. The CDR3 coding sequence is TGTGCCAGCAGCTTAGTTCAGACAGCAACTAATGAAAAACTGTTTTTT. It specifies CASSLVQTATNEKLFF.

This CDR3 is CASSIRPGGGYSNQPQHF. The CDR3 DNA is TGTGCCAGTAGTATACGCCCAGGCGGGGGATATAGCAATCAGCCCCAGCATTTT. V is TRBV19 and J is TRBJ1-5; possibly TRBD1 for D (5 bases). CDR1 is LNHDA and CDR2 is SQIVND in the germline V gene (reference sequence). CDR3 length: 18 residues. V gave up 2 bases and J gave up 0 bases, with 17 bases separating them. The entire variable domain, with the rest obtained from reference TRBV19 and TRBJ1-5, is as follows: DGGITQSPKYLFRKEGQNVTLSCEQNLNHDAMYWYRQDPGQGLRLIYYSQIVNDFQKGDIAEGYSVSREKKESFPLTVTSAQKNPTAFYLCASSIRPGGGYSNQPQHFGDGTRLSIL.

The V and J genes are TRBV29-1 and TRBJ1-1; no clear D gene. This CDR3 contains 14 residues. In germline, CDR1 is SQVTM, CDR2 ANQGSEA. With 7 bases removed from V and 0 bases from J, the gap between germline ends came to 15 bases. The CDR3 here is CSASTDPLNTEAFF. The CDR3 DNA reads as TGCAGCGCTTCTACAGACCCACTGAACACTGAAGCTTTCTTT.

The rearrangement uses TRBV11-1 and TRBJ2-1; D might be TRBD2 (5 bases). This CDR3 is built from 17 residues. Trimming took 0 bases from V and 2 from J, leaving 14 bases between them. Germline V gene lookup returns CDR1 SGHAT and CDR2 FQDESV (reference sequence). Here the CDR3 DNA reads TGTGCCAGCAGCTTAGCTCCCAAAAGCGGACCCTACAATGAGCAGTTCTTC. This translates into CASSLAPKSGPYNEQFF.

The J gene is TRBJ1-1, the V gene TRBV11-3, with 8 bases fitting TRBD1. CDR3 length equals 14 residues. Germline values: CDR1 SGHNT, CDR2 YENEEA. The V and J ends lost 4 bases and 1 base, in that order; junction bases with no gene match: 2. In nucleotides, the CDR3 is TGTGCCAGCAGCTCCGGGACAGGGAACACTGAAGCTTTCTTT. This codes for CASSSGTGNTEAFF. Using reference TRBV11-3 and TRBJ1-1 for the parts outside the CDR3, the full variable domain is EAGVVQSPRYKIIEKKQPVAFWCNPISGHNTLYWYLQNLGQGPELLIRYENEEAVDDSQLPKDRFSAERLKGVDSTLKIQPAELGDSAVYLCASSSGTGNTEAFFGQGTRLTVV.

V gene TRBV28 combines with J gene TRBJ2-5; D gene ambiguous. V lost 3 bases and J 2 bases, leaving 7 bases between the germline ends. CDR3 length equals 13 residues. Germline CDR1 MDHEN, CDR2 SYDVKM. The CDR3 sequence is CASSFWQQETQYF. DNA for the CDR3: TGTGCCAGCAGTTTTTGGCAGCAAGAGACCCAGTACTTC.

V is TRBV2 and J is TRBJ2-5; 8 bases match TRBD2. Germline V gives CDR1 SNHLY, CDR2 FYNNEI. The CDR3 consists of 14 residues. The J segment lost 5 bases and the V segment lost 4 bases, leaving 6 bases of the junction unmatched. In DNA, the CDR3 is TGTGCCAGCAGTGCGGGGGGGCCTCGGGAGACCCAGTACTTC. Its protein is CASSAGGPRETQYF.

The V gene is TRBV28, the J gene TRBJ2-7; perhaps TRBD2 as D (5 bases). The germline V gene encodes CDR1 MDHEN and CDR2 SYDVKM. The CDR3 is 12 amino acids. The germline V and J ends were trimmed by 6 bases and 3 bases, with 9 bases remaining between them. DNA of the CDR3: TGTGCCAGCAGGGACGGGGTCTACGAGCAGTACTTC. This encodes CASRDGVYEQYF.

The CDR3 DNA is TGTGCCAGCAGCTTATCGTTTGGGGTAGCGGGAAGCTACAATGAGCAGTTCTTC. It yields the protein CASSLSFGVAGSYNEQFF. V is TRBV7-9 and J is TRBJ2-1; 8 bases are shared with TRBD2. Germline V gene lookup returns CDR1 SEHNR and CDR2 FQNEAQ (reference sequence). The CDR3 length is 18 residues. V was clipped by 2 bases and J by 3 bases; unmatched bases: 12.

The chain joins TRBV29-1 to TRBJ2-3, with 9 bases identical to TRBD1. V lost 5 bases and J lost 2; bases outside the gene matches: 5. CDR3 size: 14 residues. Germline CDR1 reads SQVTM; CDR2 reads ANQGSEA. This CDR3 reads CSVLNRGPTDTQYF. The CDR3 DNA reads as TGCAGCGTTCTAAACAGGGGGCCCACAGATACGCAGTATTTT.

The chain has TRBV19 and TRBJ2-2; 16 nucleotides align to TRBD2. J was trimmed by 0 bases and V by 3 bases; bases with no gene match: 4. This CDR3 is built from 19 residues. Germline V gives CDR1 LNHDA, CDR2 SQIVND (reference sequence). The CDR3 DNA follows: TGTGCCAGTAGTATCGCGGGACTAGCGGGGGGGACGAACACCGGGGAGCTGTTTTTT. This translates into CASSIAGLAGGTNTGELFF.

The chain employs TRBV7-9 and TRBJ2-3, with D hard to call. Germline CDR1 SEHNR, CDR2 FQNEAQ (reference sequence). The CDR3 runs 12 residues. V lost 3 bases, J lost 5 bases, and 6 bases lay in between. The CDR3 DNA reads as TGTGCCAGCAGCTTGTCGGGAGATACGCAGTATTTT. Its protein is CASSLSGDTQYF. The full variable domain, with the rest looked up from reference TRBV7-9 and TRBJ2-3, is DTGVSQNPRHKITKRGQNVTFRCDPISEHNRLYWYRQTLGQGPEFLTYFQNEAQLEKSRLLSDRFSAERPKGSFSTLEIQRTEQGDSAMYLCASSLSGDTQYFGPGTRLTVL.

This clone showed up just once. This sequence joins TRBV7-9 and TRBJ2-7, with D possibly matching TRBD2 (7 bases). CDR1 and CDR2 from the germline V gene are SEHNR and FQNEAQ (reference sequence). The CDR3 totals 14 residues. Trimming took off 1 base at V and 5 bases at J, with 12 bases between the two ends. CDR3 DNA sequence: TGTGCCAGCAGCTTAGAGGGGGGGCCGCACGAGCAGTACTTC. Its translation is CASSLEGGPHEQYF. Full variable domain (missing parts from reference TRBV7-9 and TRBJ2-7): DTGVSQNPRHKITKRGQNVTFRCDPISEHNRLYWYRQTLGQGPEFLTYFQNEAQLEKSRLLSDRFSAERPKGSFSTLEIQRTEQGDSAMYLCASSLEGGPHEQYFGPGTRLTVT.

This chain connects TRBV6-1 to TRBJ2-2; D is unclear. With 2 bases removed from V and 6 bases from J, the gap between germline ends came to 16 bases. Germline CDR1 is MNHNS and CDR2 is SASEGT. CDR3 length equals 16 residues. CDR3 in amino acids: CASSEWAPRYAGELFF. The CDR3 bases are TGTGCCAGCAGTGAATGGGCTCCTCGGTACGCCGGGGAGCTGTTTTTT.

This clone was observed a single time. The V call is TRBV5-1, the J call TRBJ2-4; TRBD1 matches at 8 bases. After removal of 0 bases from V and 9 bases from J, the junction contained 2 bases not matched to a gene. The CDR3 is 13 amino acids. Germline CDR1 SGHRS, CDR2 YFSETQ. The CDR3 DNA follows: TGCGCCAGCAGCTTGGAGGACAGGGCCATTCAGTACTTC. Protein sequence: CASSLEDRAIQYF.

V and J are TRBV9 and TRBJ2-2, with TRBD1 matching over 7 bases. Per germline, CDR1 SGDLS and CDR2 YYNGEE. There are 17 residues in the CDR3. V shed 0 bases and J 0 bases; nucleotides not matched to a gene: 5. For the CDR3, the DNA is TGTGCCAGCAGCGTAGGGACAGGCACCGCGAACACCGGGGAGCTGTTTTTT. This codes for CASSVGTGTANTGELFF.

V is TRBV10-1 and J is TRBJ1-5, with 8 bases that match TRBD1. The CDR3 loop spans 14 amino acids. V shed 6 bases, J shed 7 bases, and the junction held 8 bases outside the gene matches. The germline V gene has CDR1 WNHNN and CDR2 SYGVQD (reference sequence). The CDR3 loop reads CASSRDRKKQPQHF. Written as DNA, the CDR3 is TGCGCCAGCAGCCGGGACAGGAAAAAACAGCCCCAGCATTTT.

V usage is TRBV7-9 and J usage is TRBJ2-3; 13 positions agree with TRBD2. Germline V gene lookup returns CDR1 SEHNR and CDR2 FQNEAQ (reference sequence). The CDR3 is 18 amino acids. J was trimmed by 6 bases and V by 5 bases; bases with no gene match: 14. The CDR3 DNA is TGTGCCAGCAGCCCTAAGATCGGACTAGCGGGAGTATCGGATACGCAGTATTTT. The encoded protein is CASSPKIGLAGVSDTQYF. The full variable domain, rest sourced from reference TRBV7-9 and TRBJ2-3, is DTGVSQNPRHKITKRGQNVTFRCDPISEHNRLYWYRQTLGQGPEFLTYFQNEAQLEKSRLLSDRFSAERPKGSFSTLEIQRTEQGDSAMYLCASSPKIGLAGVSDTQYFGPGTRLTVL.

The chain has TRBV4-2 and TRBJ1-2, with a possible D match to TRBD1 (6 bases). This CDR3 region has 17 residues. CDR1 is LGHNA and CDR2 is YNFKEQ in the germline V gene. Trimming stripped 0 bases from V and 2 bases from J, with 16 bases between. The CDR3 reads CASSQDGGARGNYGYTF. In DNA, the CDR3 is TGTGCCAGCAGCCAAGATGGGGGGGCGCGGGGAAACTATGGCTACACCTTC.

The chain links TRBV5-1 to TRBJ2-1; 11 nucleotides align to TRBD2. The CDR3 has 15 amino acids. The ends lost 2 bases at V and 5 bases at J; junction bases unmatched: 3. Looked up from germline, CDR1 is SGHRS and CDR2 is YFSETQ. The CDR3 nucleotides read TGCGCCAGCAGCTTCCGACTAGCGGGGAACAATGAGCAGTTCTTC. It translates to CASSFRLAGNNEQFF.

V and J are TRBV28 and TRBJ2-3; D is possibly TRBD1 (5 bases). The CDR3 has 16 residues. Germline lookup yields CDR1 MDHEN and CDR2 SYDVKM. Trimming took off 8 bases at V and 0 bases at J, with 18 bases between the two ends. In DNA form, the CDR3 reads TGTGCCAGCTCAACCCCCCAGGGCTTTAGCACAGATACGCAGTATTTT. It encodes CASSTPQGFSTDTQYF.

The chain combines TRBV5-4 with TRBJ1-1; possible D gene TRBD1, 5 bases. In germline, CDR1 is SGHNT, CDR2 YYREEE (reference sequence). CDR3 length: 14 amino acids. Trimming took 4 bases from V and 6 from J, leaving 16 bases between them. The CDR3 nucleotides are TGTGCCAGCAGCCATCACAGGTCGTCTCCTGAAGCTTTCTTT. Its protein product is CASSHHRSSPEAFF.

V and J are TRBV20-1 and TRBJ2-7; D gene ambiguous. The germline gives CDR1 DFQATT, CDR2 SNEGSKA (reference sequence). V dropped 0 bases and J dropped 4 bases, with 4 bases sitting between them. This CDR3 spans 11 amino acids. The CDR3 nucleotides are TGCAGTGCTAGAGAAGCGTACGAGCAGTACTTC. This encodes CSAREAYEQYF.

V and J are TRBV5-4 and TRBJ1-1, with 8 nucleotides matching TRBD1. Germline loops: CDR1 SGHNT, CDR2 YYREEE (reference sequence). V was clipped by 3 bases and J by 11 bases; unmatched bases: 12. The CDR3 has 14 residues. The CDR3 region is CASSYHLDRGEAFF. In nucleotides, the CDR3 is TGTGCCAGCAGCTATCATCTCGACAGGGGTGAGGCTTTCTTT.

The CDR3 bases are TGCGCCAGCAGCCTTCGACTAGCGGGAGGGGCCGGAGCCTACGAGCAGTACTTC. Protein sequence: CASSLRLAGGAGAYEQYF. J is TRBJ2-7 and V is TRBV4-1, with 14 bases identical to TRBD2. The V segment lost 4 bases and the J segment 2 bases; nucleotides outside the gene matches: 10. This CDR3 is 18 amino acids long. Per germline, CDR1 MGHRA and CDR2 YSYEKL.

J is TRBJ1-2 and V is TRBV18; no firm D call. The V and J ends lost 1 base and 5 bases respectively, with 14 bases between them. Per germline, CDR1 KGHSH and CDR2 LQKENI. The CDR3 loop spans 15 amino acids. CDR3 loop: CASSPLGRRNYGYTF. CDR3 nucleotides: TGTGCCAGCTCACCACTGGGAAGGAGGAATTATGGCTACACCTTC.

Only a few counts were recorded for this clone. The chain carries TRBV6-6 and TRBJ1-2; tentative D call: TRBD1 (6 bases). Germline CDR1 reads MNHNY; CDR2 reads SVGAGI (reference sequence). The CDR3 length is 14 residues. Trimming pared 7 bases from V and 1 base from J, leaving 13 bases between. CDR3 DNA sequence: TGTGCCAGCACCTACAGGGCGGGTAACTATGGCTACACCTTC. Its translation: CASTYRAGNYGYTF.

The chain links TRBV7-9 to TRBJ1-1, with TRBD1 matching 8 bases. The CDR3 has 18 amino acids. Trimming at V came to 3 bases and at J to 0 bases, leaving 12 bases not matched to a gene. CDR1 and CDR2 (germline): SEHNR, FQNEAQ (reference sequence). The CDR3 coding sequence is TGTGCCAGCAGCTTTCCCGGACAGGGAACGGGCTTGAACACTGAAGCTTTCTTT. Protein product: CASSFPGQGTGLNTEAFF.

The chain couples TRBV11-3 to TRBJ1-3; no reliable D call. Germline assignment: CDR1 SGHNT and CDR2 YENEEA. V lost 1 base and J lost 3, with 13 bases in between. The CDR3 totals 16 residues. The CDR3 DNA follows: TGTGCCAGCAGCTTAGGGAGGAACTTGCGTGGAAACACCATATATTTT. Its protein product is CASSLGRNLRGNTIYF.

The J gene is TRBJ2-2, the V gene TRBV19; TRBD2 matches at 13 bases. This CDR3 comprises 16 residues. The germline V gene encodes CDR1 LNHDA and CDR2 SQIVND (reference sequence). V lost 4 bases, J lost 3 bases, and 2 bases stayed unmatched. The DNA of the CDR3 is TGTGCCAGTAGTAATGGACTAGCGGGAGACACCGGGGAGCTGTTTTTT. It codes for CASSNGLAGDTGELFF.

This chain uses TRBV7-8 with TRBJ2-5; D is possibly TRBD2 (5 bases). This CDR3 is built from 15 residues. CDR1 and CDR2 from the germline V gene are SGHVS and FQNEAQ. Deletions cut 7 bases from V and 5 bases from J, with 20 bases between. Here the CDR3 reads CASNSTRVREETQYF. As DNA, the CDR3 is TGTGCCAGCAACTCCACCCGAGTGAGGGAGGAGACCCAGTACTTC.

This clone was seen only a few times. The rearrangement joins TRBV30 to TRBJ1-2; TRBD1 agrees at 7 bases. The germline V gene has CDR1 GTSNPN and CDR2 SVGIG (reference sequence). This CDR3 comprises 11 residues. V lost 1 base to trimming and J lost 10 bases; unmatched junction nucleotides: 3. CDR3 residues: CAWSGQGIYTF. The DNA of the CDR3 is TGTGCCTGGAGTGGACAGGGCATCTACACCTTC.